Shown below are 32 T cell receptor beta chains from a single sample sequenced in a study of cytomegalovirus exposure and HLA in healthy donors. PCR employed 60 Vbeta and 13 Jbeta primers. Libraries were prepared by immunoSEQ multiplex PCR; TCRdb keeps only in-frame clonotypes and omits some of them. Among about 130,000 clones listed, 70% to 85% were seen once. Material for sequencing was PBMCs. The receptors originated from a woman aged 50 to 60 in good health and CMV-seronegative.

This clone appeared once. This sequence joins TRBV6-1 and TRBJ1-2; the match to TRBD1 covers 10 bases. From germline, CDR1 is MNHNS and CDR2 SASEGT. V was pared by 5 bases and J by 4 bases, with 4 bases of the junction left unmatched. CDR3 length: 14 amino acids. The CDR3 here is CASSRDRGPYGYTF. The CDR3 region has the DNA TGTGCCAGCAGTCGGGACAGGGGTCCCTATGGCTACACCTTC.

J is TRBJ2-4 and V is TRBV7-3, with 7 bases aligning to TRBD1. J lost 0 bases, V lost 0 bases, and 14 bases had no gene match. There are 20 residues in the CDR3. In germline, CDR1 is SGHTA, CDR2 FQGTGA. CDR3 sequence (DNA): TGTGCCAGCAGCTTAACGGGGGAAAACAGGGGAAAAAAAGCCAAAAACATTCAGTACTTC. This codes for CASSLTGENRGKKAKNIQYF. Drawing the rest from reference TRBV7-3 and TRBJ2-4, the complete variable domain is GAGVSQTPSNKVTEKGKYVELRCDPISGHTALYWYRQSLGQGPEFLIYFQGTGAADDSGLPNDRFFAVRPEGSVSTLKIQRTERGDSAVYLCASSLTGENRGKKAKNIQYFGAGTRLSVL.

The V and J genes are TRBV5-1 and TRBJ2-3, with TRBD1 matching 9 bases. CDR3 size: 15 residues. V lost 3 bases to trimming and J lost 1 base; unmatched junction nucleotides: 3. The germline gives CDR1 SGHRS, CDR2 YFSETQ. For the CDR3, the DNA is TGCGCCAGCAGCTGGCGGGACAGGGGCACAGATACGCAGTATTTT. Translating gives CASSWRDRGTDTQYF. Complete variable domain (other parts from reference TRBV5-1 and TRBJ2-3): KAGVTQTPRYLIKTRGQQVTLSCSPISGHRSVSWYQQTPGQGLQFLFEYFSETQRNKGNFPGRFSGRQFSNSRSEMNVSTLELGDSALYLCASSWRDRGTDTQYFGPGTRLTVL.

This clone was recorded only once. J is TRBJ2-1 and V is TRBV28; 9 bases are a match to TRBD2. The junction had 20 bases not matched to a gene; V was cut back by 5 bases and J by 0 bases. Per germline, CDR1 MDHEN and CDR2 SYDVKM. There are 21 residues in the CDR3. The CDR3 region is CASSQLGGASGTFSSYNEQFF. Written as DNA, the CDR3 is TGTGCCAGCAGTCAATTAGGAGGAGCTAGCGGGACTTTCAGCTCCTACAATGAGCAGTTCTTC.

This clone was recorded a few times. The CDR3 region has the DNA TGTGCCAGCAGTGAAGTGGACAATACGGACGAGCAGTACTTC. Protein: CASSEVDNTDEQYF. The chain combines TRBV2 with TRBJ2-7; possibly TRBD1 for D (5 bases). The CDR3 contains 14 residues. Between the trimmed V and J ends, which lost 1 base and 5 bases, there was a span of 12 bases. CDR1 SNHLY and CDR2 FYNNEI come from the germline V gene.

The rearrangement uses TRBV5-1 and TRBJ2-7, with TRBD1 as a possible D gene (6 bases). Trimming stripped 4 bases from V and 2 bases from J, with 22 bases between. CDR1 SGHRS and CDR2 YFSETQ come from the germline V gene. CDR3 size: 17 residues. The DNA of the CDR3 is TGCGCCAGCAGCGTCCCTGGGCCGCAGGGGTCAACCTACGAGCAGTACTTC. Amino acids: CASSVPGPQGSTYEQYF. The full variable domain, completed using reference TRBV5-1 and TRBJ2-7, is KAGVTQTPRYLIKTRGQQVTLSCSPISGHRSVSWYQQTPGQGLQFLFEYFSETQRNKGNFPGRFSGRQFSNSRSEMNVSTLELGDSALYLCASSVPGPQGSTYEQYFGPGTRLTVT.

CDR3 protein: CASSLSSGTHNEQFF. DNA of the CDR3: TGTGCCAGCAGCTTAAGTAGCGGGACCCACAATGAGCAGTTCTTC. The chain uses TRBV7-3 and TRBJ2-1; TRBD2 agrees at 8 bases. The CDR3 spans 15 residues. Germline loops: CDR1 SGHTA, CDR2 FQGTGA. Trimming cost V 1 base and J 5 bases; bases outside gene matches: 4.

This chain uses TRBV28 with TRBJ2-5, with 8 bases identical to TRBD2. The germline gives CDR1 MDHEN, CDR2 SYDVKM. The CDR3 has 13 residues. Trimming took 8 bases from V and 2 from J; bases not matched to a gene: 4. This CDR3 is CASREGGQETQYF. In DNA, the CDR3 is TGTGCCAGCCGGGAGGGAGGGCAAGAGACCCAGTACTTC.

The chain uses TRBV4-3 and TRBJ2-1, with D maybe TRBD2 (5 bases). Deletions cut 0 bases from V and 7 bases from J, with 13 bases between. Germline V gives CDR1 LGHNA, CDR2 YSLEER. This CDR3 spans 15 amino acids. The CDR3 here is CASSQDSGIGNEQFF. The CDR3 coding sequence is TGCGCCAGCAGCCAAGATTCCGGGATCGGGAATGAGCAGTTCTTC.

The chain employs TRBV18 and TRBJ2-5; 7 bases map to TRBD1. Germline V gives CDR1 KGHSH, CDR2 LQKENI. V lost 5 bases, J lost 2 bases, and 5 bases stayed unmatched. This CDR3 spans 14 amino acids. CDR3 region: CASSMGQSQETQYF. CDR3 sequence (DNA): TGTGCCAGCTCAATGGGACAGTCACAAGAGACCCAGTACTTC.

V gene TRBV7-9 combines with J gene TRBJ1-1, with D perhaps TRBD1 (5 bases). The length of the CDR3 is 15 residues. Trimming removed 3 bases from V and 4 bases from J, with 15 bases in between. Germline CDR1 is SEHNR and CDR2 is FQNEAQ (reference sequence). CDR3 loop: CASSFQGVVFTEAFF. In nucleotides, the CDR3 is TGTGCCAGCAGCTTTCAGGGTGTCGTATTCACTGAAGCTTTCTTT. Based on the CDR3 plus reference TRBV7-9 and TRBJ1-1, the full variable domain is DTGVSQNPRHKITKRGQNVTFRCDPISEHNRLYWYRQTLGQGPEFLTYFQNEAQLEKSRLLSDRFSAERPKGSFSTLEIQRTEQGDSAMYLCASSFQGVVFTEAFFGQGTRLTVV.

A single count supports this clone. The chain uses TRBV2 and TRBJ2-3; D is unresolved. Germline V gene lookup returns CDR1 SNHLY and CDR2 FYNNEI. The CDR3 extends over 15 amino acids. With 4 bases removed from V and 2 bases from J, the gap between germline ends came to 13 bases. Written as DNA, the CDR3 is TGTGCCAGCAGTGGGTACCGATCTACCACAGATACGCAGTATTTT. Residues: CASSGYRSTTDTQYF.

This rearrangement joins TRBV7-2 to TRBJ2-1; 9 nucleotides agree with TRBD2. The CDR3 extends over 16 amino acids. Germline V gene sequence: CDR1 SGHTA, CDR2 FQGNSA. J was trimmed by 4 bases and V by 1 base; bases with no gene match: 5. The CDR3 DNA sequence: TGTGCCAGCAGCTTAGGGCGGGAGGGCCTGTACAATGAGCAGTTCTTC. Translated, it gives CASSLGREGLYNEQFF.

The chain uses TRBV7-9 and TRBJ2-3; TRBD2 agrees at 8 bases. The CDR3 contains 16 residues. Germline values: CDR1 SEHNR, CDR2 FQNEAQ (reference sequence). The J segment lost 2 bases and the V segment lost 0 bases, leaving 4 bases of the junction unmatched. The CDR3 spells CASSLAQAGVTDTQYF. DNA of the CDR3: TGTGCCAGCAGCTTAGCGCAAGCGGGGGTCACAGATACGCAGTATTTT.

This rearrangement joins TRBV5-4 to TRBJ2-3; 8 bases fit TRBD2. V was clipped by 5 bases and J by 2 bases; unmatched bases: 4. The CDR3 loop spans 14 amino acids. Germline CDR1 SGHNT, CDR2 YYREEE (reference sequence). The chain's CDR3 is CASSLAGSTDTQYF. DNA of the CDR3: TGTGCCAGCAGTTTAGCGGGGTCCACAGATACGCAGTATTTT.

The chain joins TRBV11-1 to TRBJ1-2, with a weak D call TRBD1 (6 bases). The CDR3 has 15 amino acids. The V end lost 5 bases, the J end lost 6 bases, and 19 bases lay between the germline ends. Germline V gives CDR1 SGHAT, CDR2 FQDESV (reference sequence). For the CDR3, the DNA is TGTGCCAGCAGCCCCCTTCAGGGGCAAGGTGATGGCTACACCTTC. It encodes CASSPLQGQGDGYTF.

The chain carries TRBV27 and TRBJ2-7; D is unclear. The CDR3 runs 14 residues. V shed 2 bases and J shed 1 base, with 9 bases lying between them. Germline assignment: CDR1 MNHEY and CDR2 SMNVEV (reference sequence). The CDR3 coding sequence is TGTGCCAGCAGTTTAGCCGTCAGGTCCTACGAGCAGTACTTC. It encodes CASSLAVRSYEQYF.

This clone was observed once. The V gene is TRBV5-1, the J gene TRBJ2-7, with 7 bases fitting TRBD1. With V trimmed by 4 bases and J by 3 bases, 16 bases remained unmatched. The germline V gene has CDR1 SGHRS and CDR2 YFSETQ. CDR3 length: 17 residues. As DNA, the CDR3 is TGCGCCAGCAGCCCCAAACTCGGACAGGCGAGTAACTACGAGCAGTACTTC. As protein: CASSPKLGQASNYEQYF.

In this sample, this clone turned up a few times. This chain uses TRBV5-5 with TRBJ2-3; TRBD2 aligns across 8 bases. The V gene's germline CDR1 is SGHKS and CDR2 YYEKEE (reference sequence). This CDR3 comprises 15 residues. Trimming cost V 2 bases and J 5 bases; bases outside gene matches: 7. The CDR3 sequence is CASSLLAVKKDTQYF. The CDR3 DNA follows: TGTGCCAGCAGCTTACTAGCGGTAAAAAAAGATACGCAGTATTTT.

This chain uses TRBV9 with TRBJ2-3; TRBD2 matches 10 bases. CDR1 and CDR2 from the germline V gene are SGDLS and YYNGEE. The CDR3 contains 16 residues. With 0 bases clipped from V and 0 bases from J, the junction kept 1 base outside the gene matches. The CDR3 loop reads CASSVAGLASTDTQYF. In nucleotides, the CDR3 is TGTGCCAGCAGCGTAGCGGGACTAGCGAGCACAGATACGCAGTATTTT.

CDR3 DNA: TGTGCCAGCAGCACGGCGGCAGTTTACGAGCAGTACTTC. It yields the protein CASSTAAVYEQYF. This chain links TRBV5-6 with TRBJ2-7; D ambiguous. CDR1 is SGHDT, CDR2 YYEEEE, per germline. V was clipped by 4 bases and J by 4 bases, with 12 bases between them. The CDR3 consists of 13 residues. Based on the CDR3 plus reference TRBV5-6 and TRBJ2-7, the full variable domain is DAGVTQSPTHLIKTRGQQVTLRCSPKSGHDTVSWYQQALGQGPQFIFQYYEEEERQRGNFPDRFSGHQFPNYSSELNVNALLLGDSALYLCASSTAAVYEQYFGPGTRLTVT.

CDR3 nucleotide sequence: TGTGCCAGCAGCCCCGGCAGGGGCCGGAAATTCTATGGCTACACCTTC. As protein: CASSPGRGRKFYGYTF. The chain couples TRBV7-9 to TRBJ1-2; D is possibly TRBD1 (6 bases). V lost 5 bases and J 4 bases, leaving 20 bases between the germline ends. The CDR3 runs 16 residues. CDR1 is SEHNR and CDR2 is FQNEAQ in the germline V gene (reference sequence). Complete variable domain (other parts from reference TRBV7-9 and TRBJ1-2): DTGVSQNPRHKITKRGQNVTFRCDPISEHNRLYWYRQTLGQGPEFLTYFQNEAQLEKSRLLSDRFSAERPKGSFSTLEIQRTEQGDSAMYLCASSPGRGRKFYGYTFGSGTRLTVV.

This clone was seen a few times. Other DNA sequences within the sample encode an identical CDR3. The chain employs TRBV6-5 and TRBJ2-1; 8 bases are shared with TRBD2. CDR1 is MNHEY, CDR2 SVGAGI, per germline. J gave up 7 bases and V 5 bases, and 10 bases lay outside the gene matches. The CDR3 has 15 residues. CDR3: CASSARGLATNEQFF. CDR3 sequence (DNA): TGTGCCAGCAGTGCGAGAGGACTAGCAACGAATGAGCAGTTCTTC.

The sample holds one count of this clone. The J gene is TRBJ2-7, the V gene TRBV21-1; no check of the table's D call, TRBD1, against the DNA was made. TRBV21-1 constitutes a pseudogene. The CDR3 sequence is 14 residues long. The CDR3 region has the DNA TGTGCCAGCAGCAATTTTGTCAGGGCGTACGAGCAGTACTTC. Translating gives CASSNFVRAYEQYF.

To note about this clone: The same CDR3 can be traced to other DNA sequences in this sample. The chain couples TRBV4-3 to TRBJ2-3; D may be TRBD2 (6 bases). CDR3 length: 15 amino acids. The germline V gene encodes CDR1 LGHNA and CDR2 YSLEER. With 3 bases removed from V and 1 base from J, the gap between germline ends came to 11 bases. The CDR3 reads CASSQDPGGTDTQYF. The CDR3 DNA follows: TGCGCCAGCAGCCAGGATCCGGGGGGCACAGATACGCAGTATTTT.

The chain combines TRBV19 with TRBJ1-4, with a possible D match to TRBD1 (6 bases). The V gene's germline CDR1 is LNHDA and CDR2 SQIVND (reference sequence). Deletions cut 7 bases from V and 8 bases from J, with 20 bases between. CDR3 length: 15 residues. CDR3 in amino acids: CASTVSYGTPEKLFF. The CDR3 DNA is TGTGCCAGTACAGTATCGTACGGGACACCCGAAAAACTGTTTTTT.

V usage is TRBV7-8 and J usage is TRBJ2-1; 10 bases fit TRBD2. The V segment lost 3 bases and the J segment 4 bases; nucleotides outside the gene matches: 3. This CDR3 contains 15 residues. Germline V lookup: CDR1 SGHVS, CDR2 FQNEAQ. The CDR3 coding sequence is TGTGCCAGCAGCTTTAGCGGGAGGCCTTACAATGAGCAGTTCTTC. It codes for CASSFSGRPYNEQFF.

This sequence joins TRBV7-9 and TRBJ1-5; 7 positions agree with TRBD1. This CDR3 comprises 18 residues. The ends lost 8 bases at V and 1 base at J; junction bases unmatched: 17. The germline V gene has CDR1 SEHNR and CDR2 FQNEAQ (reference sequence). The CDR3 nucleotides read TGTGCCAGCCCACCCGACAGGGTACTCCCTCCGAGCAATCAGCCCCAGCATTTT. Its protein is CASPPDRVLPPSNQPQHF.

This sequence joins TRBV28 and TRBJ2-5; TRBD1 matches 7 bases. From germline, CDR1 is MDHEN and CDR2 SYDVKM. The CDR3 has 13 residues. Trimming removed 7 bases from V and 7 bases from J; junction bases left unmatched: 9. The CDR3, as DNA: TGTGCCAGCAACGACAGGGTAGGTCCGACCCAGTACTTC. Protein product: CASNDRVGPTQYF.

In this sample, this clone is medium-sized (0.01 to 0.1%). The CDR3 region is CASSQPTSGSGHEQYF. CDR3 bases: TGCGCCAGCAGCCAACCAACTAGCGGGAGCGGCCACGAGCAGTACTTC. The chain combines TRBV4-1 with TRBJ2-7; 11 nucleotides agree with TRBD2. With V trimmed by 2 bases and J by 5 bases, 8 bases remained unmatched. In germline, CDR1 is MGHRA, CDR2 YSYEKL. The CDR3 is 16 amino acids.

This chain links TRBV7-2 with TRBJ2-7, with D perhaps matching TRBD2 (5 bases). Germline V gene lookup returns CDR1 SGHTA and CDR2 FQGNSA. V shed 4 bases and J shed 5 bases, with 12 bases lying between them. The CDR3 is made up of 13 amino acids. The CDR3 reads CASSSGSLDEQYF. The DNA of the CDR3 is TGTGCCAGCAGCTCTGGGAGTTTGGACGAGCAGTACTTC.

The CDR3 loop reads CASSLGGRGTDTQYF. The CDR3 DNA follows: TGTGCCAGCAGCTTAGGGGGCAGGGGGACAGATACGCAGTATTTT. J is TRBJ2-3 and V is TRBV11-2, with 7 bases that match TRBD1. V lost 1 base, J lost 3 bases, and 4 bases stayed unmatched. The CDR3 extends over 15 amino acids. Germline CDR1 SGHAT, CDR2 FQNNGV.